This T cell receptor (beta chain) was sequenced during a study of blood T cell repertoires in COVID-19. Study context: Collection of acute and convalescent COVID-19 samples took place in the United States, Italy and Spain. From T cells, B-cell-depleted T cells, or PBMCs came the material, which was cDNA or gDNA.

This CDR3 is built from 15 residues. Germline CDR1 and CDR2: LNHDA and SQIVND (reference sequence). Trimming removed 5 bases at V and 0 bases at J, with 10 bases between. Authors' analysis steps: Reference gene primer amplification yielded estimated nucleated cell counts. The data were produced by immunoSEQ multiplex PCR, yet TCRdb's version contains in-frame clones alone and is incomplete. V and J calls and clone size follow that table, whereas D and trimming were derived from the DNA. The profile shows about 210,000 clones, about 83% of them singletons. The chain employs TRBV19 and TRBJ2-2, with D uncertain. The sequencing sample was made of peripheral blood. The sequence was obtained from a woman between 50 and 59 years old with active or convalescent COVID-19. As DNA, the CDR3 is TGTGCCAGTAGTCTGAGAAAAACGAACACCGGGGAGCTGTTTTTT. Protein sequence: CASSLRKTNTGELFF.